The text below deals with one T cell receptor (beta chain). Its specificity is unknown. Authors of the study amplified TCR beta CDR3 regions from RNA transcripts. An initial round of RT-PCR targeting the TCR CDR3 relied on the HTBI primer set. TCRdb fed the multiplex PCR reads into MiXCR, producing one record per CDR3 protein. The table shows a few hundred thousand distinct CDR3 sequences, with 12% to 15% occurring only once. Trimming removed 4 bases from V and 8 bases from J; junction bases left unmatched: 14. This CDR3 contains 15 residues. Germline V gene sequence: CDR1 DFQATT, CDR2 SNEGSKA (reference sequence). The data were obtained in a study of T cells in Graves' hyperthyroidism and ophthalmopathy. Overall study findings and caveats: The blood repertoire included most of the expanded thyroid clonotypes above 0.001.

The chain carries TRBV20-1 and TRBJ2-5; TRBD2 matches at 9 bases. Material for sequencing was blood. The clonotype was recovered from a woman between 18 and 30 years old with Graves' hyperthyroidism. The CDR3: CSATSFSGGKRTQYF. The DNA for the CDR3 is TGCAGTGCTACCTCCTTCAGCGGGGGGAAGAGAACCCAGTACTTC.